Following are 27 T cell receptor beta chains from one sample sequenced in a study of T-cell memory formation after mild COVID-19. TCRdb processed the 5' RACE reads anew with MiXCR; each CDR3 protein has one entry. The data show 350,000 or so distinct CDR3 sequences, with about 21% seen just once and around 12% held by the top ten. Sequencing input: PBMCs or a T cell subset sorted from them (not recorded which). The origin of the receptors is an adult woman who had mild COVID-19 (a few samples of this study predate the infection). Cell type and time point are not known.

This clonotype showed up just a few times. The chain recombines TRBV7-3 with TRBJ1-1; no reliable D call. Germline V gene data show CDR1 as SGHTA and CDR2 as FQGTGA. The CDR3 extends over 13 amino acids. V was cut by 2 bases and J by 3 bases, with 7 bases left in between. CDR3 bases: TGTGCCAGCAGCTTAGGGAGTCACACTGAAGCTTTCTTT. The encoded protein is CASSLGSHTEAFF.

This clonotype has just a few counts. The rearrangement joins TRBV7-9 to TRBJ2-7, with 9 positions matching TRBD2. V shed 5 bases and J 3 bases; nucleotides not matched to a gene: 11. The CDR3 is 16 amino acids. Germline V gives CDR1 SEHNR, CDR2 FQNEAQ (reference sequence). The CDR3 coding sequence is TGTGCCAGCAGCGTAGTAACGGGAGCGGGAGGCTACGAGCAGTACTTC. Encoded protein: CASSVVTGAGGYEQYF.

This clonotype appeared a few times. The chain combines TRBV12-3 or TRBV12-4 with TRBJ1-2, with 8 bases aligning to TRBD1. The CDR3 runs to 16 residues. J gave up 3 bases and V 6 bases, and 12 bases lay outside the gene matches. The CDR3 sequence is CASRGTGHGLDYGYTF. The CDR3 DNA is TGTGCCAGCAGAGGGACAGGACACGGCCTTGACTATGGCTACACCTTC.

The CDR3 DNA is TGTGCCAGCAGTTACTTACAGGGAAAAGGCTACACCTTC. This encodes CASSYLQGKGYTF. This chain links TRBV6-5 with TRBJ1-2; a possible D gene is TRBD1 (6 bases). The ends were cut back, 1 base at V and 8 bases at J, with 11 bases in the middle. Germline V gives CDR1 MNHEY, CDR2 SVGAGI. The CDR3 sequence is 13 residues long.

This clonotype was observed a few times. This chain uses TRBV5-1 with TRBJ2-1; 11 nucleotides match TRBD2. CDR1 and CDR2 from the germline V gene are SGHRS and YFSETQ. Trimming removed 0 bases from V and 9 bases from J; junction bases left unmatched: 14. The CDR3 spans 18 residues. This CDR3 reads CASSLAGGRLAGGFEQFF. CDR3 DNA sequence: TGCGCCAGCAGCTTGGCAGGTGGGCGGCTAGCGGGGGGATTTGAGCAGTTCTTC.

V is TRBV6-1 and J is TRBJ1-5; 9 nucleotides agree with TRBD1. CDR1 and CDR2 from the germline V gene are MNHNS and SASEGT. Germline trimming cut 5 bases from V and 6 bases from J; bases unmatched to any gene: 14. This CDR3 has 17 amino acids. The CDR3 spells CASSSAPGTGLLQPQHF. The CDR3 bases are TGTGCCAGCAGTTCGGCCCCCGGGACAGGGCTGCTTCAGCCCCAGCATTTT.

This clonotype was counted at least ten times. The rearrangement uses TRBV12-3 or TRBV12-4 and TRBJ2-5; 12 nucleotides agree with TRBD2. The CDR3 has 16 residues. The J segment lost 7 bases and the V segment lost 4 bases, leaving 10 bases of the junction unmatched. CDR3 sequence (DNA): TGTGCCAGCAGTTCGGGGACTAGCGGGTGGCTGTGGACCCAGTACTTC. The encoded protein is CASSSGTSGWLWTQYF.

The chain combines TRBV7-2 with TRBJ1-6, with 8 bases fitting TRBD1. V dropped 4 bases and J dropped 7; count of bases not matched to a gene: 6. Germline CDR1 SGHTA, CDR2 FQGNSA. The CDR3 is made up of 15 amino acids. For the CDR3, the DNA is TGTGCCAGCAGCTCCTCCGGGACAGGCAATTCACCCCTCCACTTT. This gives the protein CASSSSGTGNSPLHF.

The chain employs TRBV14 and TRBJ2-2; 7 bases align to TRBD1. V was clipped by 5 bases and J by 7 bases; unmatched bases: 10. The CDR3 runs to 15 residues. In germline, CDR1 is SGHDN, CDR2 FVKESK. CDR3 protein: CASSFRQGTNGELFF. The CDR3 DNA is TGTGCCAGCAGCTTTCGACAGGGAACGAACGGGGAGCTGTTTTTT.

The chain uses TRBV20-1 and TRBJ2-2; D is possibly TRBD1 (6 bases). Germline loops: CDR1 DFQATT, CDR2 SNEGSKA (reference sequence). The CDR3 totals 13 residues. Trimming removed 6 bases at V and 5 bases at J, with 13 bases between. CDR3 sequence: CSARDISTGELFF. The CDR3 DNA reads as TGCAGTGCCCGGGACATATCTACCGGGGAGCTGTTTTTT.

The rearrangement uses TRBV6-5 and TRBJ2-1, with 8 positions matching TRBD2. CDR3 length: 15 amino acids. V was pared by 5 bases and J by 3 bases, with 6 bases of the junction left unmatched. Germline V gene lookup returns CDR1 MNHEY and CDR2 SVGAGI. The CDR3 region is CASSPKRGSYNEQFF. The DNA of the CDR3 is TGTGCCAGCAGTCCCAAGCGGGGGAGCTACAATGAGCAGTTCTTC.

This chain links TRBV7-9 with TRBJ1-5, with D unclear. The CDR3 is 12 residues long. CDR1 and CDR2 from the germline V gene are SEHNR and FQNEAQ (reference sequence). Deletions cut 5 bases from V and 5 bases from J, with 7 bases between. CDR3 coding DNA: TGTGCCAGCAGCCACAGTGATCAGCCCCAGCATTTT. It is translated as CASSHSDQPQHF. Full variable domain (remainder filled in from reference TRBV7-9 and TRBJ1-5): DTGVSQNPRHKITKRGQNVTFRCDPISEHNRLYWYRQTLGQGPEFLTYFQNEAQLEKSRLLSDRFSAERPKGSFSTLEIQRTEQGDSAMYLCASSHSDQPQHFGDGTRLSIL.

This clonotype was counted a few times. The rearrangement uses TRBV20-1 and TRBJ1-2, with 9 bases matching TRBD1. Germline trimming cut 6 bases from V and 9 bases from J; bases unmatched to any gene: 8. The germline gives CDR1 DFQATT, CDR2 SNEGSKA (reference sequence). This CDR3 comprises 12 residues. CDR3 DNA: TGCAGTGCCCGGGGACAGGGCGTGAGCTACACCTTC. Amino acid sequence: CSARGQGVSYTF.

The count of this clonotype is one. The rearrangement uses TRBV5-1 and TRBJ1-1; 7 positions match TRBD1. Trimming at V came to 2 bases and at J to 3 bases, leaving 4 bases not matched to a gene. This CDR3 has 14 amino acids. Germline V gene lookup returns CDR1 SGHRS and CDR2 YFSETQ. CDR3 DNA sequence: TGCGCCAGCAGCTTTCTCAGGGGGGACACTGAAGCTTTCTTT. It codes for CASSFLRGDTEAFF.

V and J are TRBV24-1 and TRBJ2-1, with TRBD2 matching 8 bases. The CDR3 spans 16 residues. With V trimmed by 4 bases and J by 3 bases, 7 bases remained unmatched. CDR1 is KGHDR, CDR2 SFDVKD, per germline. In nucleotides, the CDR3 is TGTGCCACCAGTGAGTCTCAAGCGGGAGACTACAATGAGCAGTTCTTC. Protein sequence: CATSESQAGDYNEQFF.

The rearrangement joins TRBV20-1 to TRBJ2-1; 8 positions match TRBD2. The V gene's germline CDR1 is DFQATT and CDR2 SNEGSKA (reference sequence). The J segment lost 8 bases and the V segment lost 2 bases, leaving 5 bases of the junction unmatched. The CDR3 has 13 amino acids. The CDR3 sequence: CSARSGRGYEQFF. As DNA, the CDR3 is TGCAGTGCTAGAAGCGGGAGAGGCTATGAGCAGTTCTTC.

This clonotype was counted once. The CDR3 region is CASSLDGTLSSYEQYF. Written as DNA, the CDR3 is TGTGCCAGCAGTCTCGACGGAACCTTAAGCTCCTACGAGCAGTACTTC. The rearrangement links TRBV12-3 or TRBV12-4 to TRBJ2-7, with D unresolved. Trimming removed 5 bases from V and 0 bases from J, with 17 bases in between. The CDR3 is made up of 16 amino acids.

V and J are TRBV13 and TRBJ2-1, with D possibly matching TRBD1 (5 bases). The germline CDR1 and CDR2 sequences are PRHDT and FYEKMQ (reference sequence). V was clipped by 5 bases and J by 7 bases, with 12 bases between them. The CDR3 loop spans 13 amino acids. The CDR3 DNA follows: TGTGCCAGCAGCACCAGGGTTCCGAATGAGCAGTTCTTC. Translation gives CASSTRVPNEQFF.

This clonotype has a handful of counts. The chain combines TRBV5-1 with TRBJ2-7, with TRBD1 matching 7 bases. Per the germline V gene, CDR1 is SGHRS and CDR2 is YFSETQ. The CDR3 totals 18 residues. Trimming removed 4 bases from V and 3 bases from J; junction bases left unmatched: 19. CDR3 bases: TGCGCCAGCAGCCCTTACAGTGCCGACAGGGATCCCAACTACGAGCAGTACTTC. This codes for CASSPYSADRDPNYEQYF.

This clonotype has a handful of counts. This chain uses TRBV7-9 with TRBJ1-2, with D tentatively TRBD1 (5 bases). V dropped 4 bases and J dropped 3 bases, with 21 bases sitting between them. Germline V lookup: CDR1 SEHNR, CDR2 FQNEAQ (reference sequence). The CDR3 spans 17 residues. The chain's CDR3 is CASSSQRDLTVDYGYTF. CDR3 nucleotides: TGTGCCAGCAGCTCACAAAGGGACCTCACGGTGGACTATGGCTACACCTTC.

Details on this clonotype: The junction departs from germline at one end; a sequencing error may be responsible. The rearrangement joins TRBV5-5 to TRBJ2-1, with TRBD2 identical over 10 bases. The germline CDR1 and CDR2 sequences are SGHKS and YYEKEE (reference sequence). The CDR3 has 15 amino acids. The CDR3 DNA reads TGTGCCAGCAGCTTGGGTTTAGCGGGAGGCAATGAGCAGTTATTC. It codes for CASSLGLAGGNEQLF.

This clonotype has only a few counts. The genes are TRBV4-2 and TRBJ2-2; maybe TRBD2 (5 bases). The CDR3 spans 16 residues. Germline V gives CDR1 LGHNA, CDR2 YNFKEQ. V was pared by 4 bases and J by 1 base, with 13 bases between. The CDR3 here is CASSREAAGNTGELFF. CDR3 bases: TGTGCCAGCAGCCGGGAAGCGGCGGGGAACACCGGGGAGCTGTTTTTT.

The table lists this clonotype with many counts. The chain employs TRBV7-9 and TRBJ2-1; 9 nucleotides match TRBD1. Germline V lookup: CDR1 SEHNR, CDR2 FQNEAQ (reference sequence). V trimming: 5 bases; J trimming: 10 bases; junction bases outside the gene matches: 12. This CDR3 contains 15 residues. CDR3 coding DNA: TGTGCCAGCAGCCACCTCCGGGACAGGGCTGGGGAGCAGTTCTTC. Translation: CASSHLRDRAGEQFF.

The gene calls are TRBV11-2 and TRBJ1-2; D might be TRBD1 (5 bases). Trimming cost V 5 bases and J 4 bases, with 20 bases left between them. The CDR3 is 16 amino acids. CDR1 is SGHAT and CDR2 is FQNNGV in the germline V gene. The CDR3 region is CASSPTDGAPVYGYTF. For the CDR3, the DNA is TGTGCCAGCAGCCCGACCGACGGGGCGCCGGTCTATGGCTACACCTTC.

V usage is TRBV27 and J usage is TRBJ2-7; 9 nucleotides agree with TRBD1. CDR1 is MNHEY, CDR2 SMNVEV, per germline (reference sequence). The CDR3 has 15 amino acids. Trimming took 5 bases from V and 1 from J; bases not matched to a gene: 6. The CDR3 DNA sequence: TGTGCCAGCAGTACCAACAGGGGGCTGTCCTACGAGCAGTACTTC. Translated, it gives CASSTNRGLSYEQYF.

The chain recombines TRBV9 with TRBJ1-2; the match to TRBD1 covers 11 bases. CDR3 length: 15 amino acids. V gave up 3 bases and J gave up 3 bases; unmatched junction bases: 4. From germline, CDR1 is SGDLS and CDR2 YYNGEE. This CDR3 reads CASSAGTGGDYGYTF. Written as DNA, the CDR3 is TGTGCCAGCAGCGCCGGGACAGGGGGGGACTATGGCTACACCTTC.

This clonotype occurred a few times. The V and J genes are TRBV6-5 and TRBJ2-7; 8 bases map to TRBD2. This CDR3 spans 16 amino acids. After removal of 3 bases from V and 4 bases from J, the junction contained 11 bases not matched to a gene. CDR1 and CDR2 (germline): MNHEY, SVGAGI. In nucleotides, the CDR3 is TGTGCCAGCAGTTATGGGGAAAAGCGGGGGACGTACGAGCAGTACTTC. Residues: CASSYGEKRGTYEQYF.